The rows below give T cell receptor beta chains drawn from one sample of a study of T cell responses to AZD1222 COVID-19 vaccine. Method: immunoSEQ multiplex PCR; TCRdb's copy keeps in-frame clones and lacks some. Counted here are 75,000 to 100,000 clones, around 90% occurring once; the ten biggest clones make up about 2.2%. The sequences come from peripheral blood, collected on day 0 of AZD1222 vaccination. The receptor source for this set is an adult in good health. Both conserved end residues are trimmed from each CDR3. Each record gives: V gene, CDR3 protein.

>TRBV4-1
ASSLTGTADEQY
>TRBV4-3
ASSQDPQGVRSGELF
>TRBV4-2
ASSQDRGTGANVLT
>TRBV6-5
ASSYSPPGPIYGYT
>TRBV7-9
ASSLGGTDQPQH
>TRBV6-5
ASSTGTGFAGELF
>TRBV12-3/TRBV12-4
ASTRVWAGYT
>TRBV7-2
ASSLDSLLWRGITDTQY
>TRBV7-9
ASSLGQGAMSKNIQY
>TRBV6-5
ASSPSGTGISEAF
>TRBV27
ASSFNPDGRTPYEQY
>TRBV11-3
ASSPTGAASTDTQY
>TRBV24-1
ATIKQGENTEAF
>TRBV30
AWSVGTSSYNEQF
>TRBV7-2
ASSSWTGGLTGELF
>TRBV6-5
ASSYSGAAGQPQH
>TRBV25-1
ASRERRNTEAF
>TRBV12-5
ASGLVVGGEQF
>TRBV7-9
ASSLLGTSDEQF
>TRBV27
ASSPRRRAYEQY
>TRBV12-3/TRBV12-4
ASRPRSSNEQF
>TRBV19
ASSMQPDSTEAF
>TRBV19
ASTAGYPPNSPLH
>TRBV27
ASSYGSLYNSPLH
>TRBV18
ASSSLEDSEQF
>TRBV10-3
AISPTLAGTSTDTQY
>TRBV19
ASYQGGSNQPQH
>TRBV7-3
ASSKPGSGTTEAF
>TRBV5-8
ASSLEWASGSGHTQY
>TRBV30
AWRQTGGAF
>TRBV30
AWSRGRKETQY